These T cell receptor beta chains were read from a single sample in a study of blood T cell repertoires in COVID-19. Profiled with immunoSEQ multiplex PCR; TCRdb holds only in-frame clones, not every one. The profile covers 90,000 to 150,000 clones, with around 80% appearing a single time and about 6.8% taken by the ten largest. The specimen sequenced was peripheral blood. Every receptor here comes from a man in his 70s with acute or convalescent COVID-19. CDR3s include the opening cysteine and the closing phenylalanine or tryptophan. Fields, in order: D gene, clone size, J gene, V gene, CDR3 DNA, CDR3 protein. A D gene is named only where the DNA matches it firmly. The size entry is marked missing in some rows and otherwise reads once, few, many or a size class.

d_call: -; clone_size: -; j_call: TRBJ1-2; v_call: TRBV27; cdr3_nt: TGTGCCAGCAGTTTATCACCTCTGACAGGCTTTTATGGCTACACCTTC; cdr3_aa: CASSLSPLTGFYGYTF
d_call: TRBD1; clone_size: -; j_call: TRBJ2-7; v_call: TRBV4-3; cdr3_nt: TGCGCCAGCAGCTTAGGACAGGCCCTTTCCTACGAGCAGTACTTC; cdr3_aa: CASSLGQALSYEQYF
d_call: -; clone_size: -; j_call: TRBJ2-5; v_call: TRBV2; cdr3_nt: TGTGCCAGCAAGCGGGAAGAGACCCAGTACTTC; cdr3_aa: CASKREETQYF
d_call: TRBD1; clone_size: -; j_call: TRBJ1-2; v_call: TRBV7-2; cdr3_nt: TGTGCCAGCAGCTGGACAGGGGCCGGCTACACCTTC; cdr3_aa: CASSWTGAGYTF
d_call: -; clone_size: few; j_call: TRBJ1-3; v_call: TRBV7-9; cdr3_nt: TGTGCCAGCAGCTTAGAAACAGGGTCATCTGGAAACACCATATATTTT; cdr3_aa: CASSLETGSSGNTIYF
d_call: -; clone_size: -; j_call: TRBJ2-6; v_call: TRBV2; cdr3_nt: TGTGCCAGCGATATAGGGGTTACTGGGGCCAACGTCCTGACTTTC; cdr3_aa: CASDIGVTGANVLTF
d_call: -; clone_size: -; j_call: TRBJ2-3; v_call: TRBV7-8; cdr3_nt: TGTGCCAGCAGCCCTCGACAGAGAAGCACAGATACGCAGTATTTT; cdr3_aa: CASSPRQRSTDTQYF
d_call: TRBD2; clone_size: -; j_call: TRBJ2-7; v_call: TRBV2; cdr3_nt: TGTGCCAGCAGTGAAGGGCTAGCGGGAGGTTACGAGCAGTACTTC; cdr3_aa: CASSEGLAGGYEQYF
d_call: -; clone_size: -; j_call: TRBJ1-1; v_call: TRBV4-1; cdr3_nt: TGCGCCAGCAGCCAAGCTCTGGGGCAGGGGAACACTGAAGCTTTCTTT; cdr3_aa: CASSQALGQGNTEAFF
d_call: TRBD1; clone_size: few; j_call: TRBJ2-7; v_call: TRBV6-2/TRBV6-3; cdr3_nt: TGTGCCAGCAGTCCCGCGGGACAGGGGTACGAGCAGTACTTC; cdr3_aa: CASSPAGQGYEQYF
d_call: TRBD2; clone_size: -; j_call: TRBJ2-5; v_call: TRBV7-2; cdr3_nt: TGTGCCAGCAGCCCCTACTACCCCGGGGAGGGGACCCAGTACTTC; cdr3_aa: CASSPYYPGEGTQYF
d_call: TRBD2; clone_size: -; j_call: TRBJ2-7; v_call: TRBV4-2; cdr3_nt: TGTGCCAGCAGCCAATCGGCAGCGGGGGGGATTACAAATACCTACGAGCAGTACTTC; cdr3_aa: CASSQSAAGGITNTYEQYF
d_call: TRBD1; clone_size: few; j_call: TRBJ1-2; v_call: TRBV3-1/TRBV3-2; cdr3_nt: TGTGCCAGCAGCCGGGGACAGGGGGCATATGGCTACACCTTC; cdr3_aa: CASSRGQGAYGYTF
d_call: -; clone_size: -; j_call: TRBJ1-5; v_call: TRBV19; cdr3_nt: TGTGCCAGTAGTATAGCCAGGGGTCCCAATCAGCCCCAGCATTTT; cdr3_aa: CASSIARGPNQPQHF
d_call: TRBD2; clone_size: -; j_call: TRBJ2-7; v_call: TRBV18; cdr3_nt: TGTGCCAGCTCACCACCGTCCATTGGGGGGGACGAGCAGTACTTC; cdr3_aa: CASSPPSIGGDEQYF
d_call: -; clone_size: -; j_call: TRBJ2-7; v_call: TRBV9; cdr3_nt: TGTGCCAGCAGCGTAGCGAGCGGGGACACCTACGAGCAGTACTTC; cdr3_aa: CASSVASGDTYEQYF
d_call: TRBD2; clone_size: -; j_call: TRBJ2-1; v_call: TRBV5-4; cdr3_nt: TGTGCCAGCAGCGCCGAGCTAGCGGGTGATGAGCAGTTCTTC; cdr3_aa: CASSAELAGDEQFF
d_call: TRBD2; clone_size: few; j_call: TRBJ2-7; v_call: TRBV7-2; cdr3_nt: TGTGCCAGCAGCCCTAGTAGCGGACTAGCGCAATCCTACGAGCAGTACTTC; cdr3_aa: CASSPSSGLAQSYEQYF
d_call: -; clone_size: -; j_call: TRBJ1-6; v_call: TRBV30; cdr3_nt: TGTGCCTGGAGTAATTTGGAGGGTGTAGATTCACCCCTCCACTTT; cdr3_aa: CAWSNLEGVDSPLHF
d_call: TRBD2; clone_size: -; j_call: TRBJ2-1; v_call: TRBV7-2; cdr3_nt: TGTGCCAGCAGCCCGGGACTAGCGGGGGGGAATGAGCAGTTCTTC; cdr3_aa: CASSPGLAGGNEQFF
d_call: TRBD1; clone_size: -; j_call: TRBJ2-1; v_call: TRBV7-2; cdr3_nt: TGTGCCAGCAGCCCGCCGGGACAGGTAAACAATGAGCAGTTCTTC; cdr3_aa: CASSPPGQVNNEQFF
d_call: -; clone_size: -; j_call: TRBJ1-1; v_call: TRBV3-1/TRBV3-2; cdr3_nt: TGTGCCAGCAGCCCTAGGGCCCGGGGCACTGAAGCTTTCTTT; cdr3_aa: CASSPRARGTEAFF
d_call: -; clone_size: few; j_call: TRBJ2-6; v_call: TRBV19; cdr3_nt: TGTGCCAGTAGTATAGTATTCAGGGACTCTGGGGCCAACGTCCTGACTTTC; cdr3_aa: CASSIVFRDSGANVLTF
d_call: TRBD1; clone_size: -; j_call: TRBJ2-1; v_call: TRBV7-3; cdr3_nt: TGTGCCAGCAGCCGCCAGGGGGCCCCCTACAATGAGCAGTTCTTC; cdr3_aa: CASSRQGAPYNEQFF
d_call: TRBD1; clone_size: -; j_call: TRBJ2-7; v_call: TRBV7-6; cdr3_nt: TGTGCCAGCAGCTTGGGGACAGGCTACGAGCAGTACTTC; cdr3_aa: CASSLGTGYEQYF
d_call: TRBD2; clone_size: few; j_call: TRBJ2-7; v_call: TRBV5-1; cdr3_nt: TGCGCCAGCAGCTTGGCTGGGACTAGCGAGTACGAGCAGTACTTC; cdr3_aa: CASSLAGTSEYEQYF
d_call: TRBD1; clone_size: -; j_call: TRBJ2-1; v_call: TRBV9; cdr3_nt: TGTGCCAGCAGCGTTATGACAGGGCTTAATGAGCAGTTCTTC; cdr3_aa: CASSVMTGLNEQFF
d_call: TRBD1; clone_size: once; j_call: TRBJ2-2; v_call: TRBV12-5; cdr3_nt: TGTGCTAGTGGTTTGATCTTACAGGGGACCGGGGAGCTGTTTTTT; cdr3_aa: CASGLILQGTGELFF
d_call: -; clone_size: -; j_call: TRBJ2-2; v_call: TRBV7-3; cdr3_nt: TGTGCCAGCAGCTTATACCCGAGCGGGAACACCGGGGAGCTGTTTTTT; cdr3_aa: CASSLYPSGNTGELFF
d_call: -; clone_size: -; j_call: TRBJ1-2; v_call: TRBV6-5; cdr3_nt: TGTGCCAGCAGACCCGACGGGAATTATGGCTACACCTTC; cdr3_aa: CASRPDGNYGYTF
d_call: -; clone_size: -; j_call: TRBJ2-5; v_call: TRBV6-6; cdr3_nt: TGTGCCAGCAGTCTAGGGGTAGAGACCCAGTACTTC; cdr3_aa: CASSLGVETQYF
d_call: -; clone_size: once; j_call: TRBJ1-5; v_call: TRBV7-8; cdr3_nt: TGTGCCAGCAGCTTAGCGTCTGCGGTGGCGTTTAGCAATCAGCCCCAGCATTTT; cdr3_aa: CASSLASAVAFSNQPQHF
d_call: -; clone_size: -; j_call: TRBJ2-7; v_call: TRBV7-9; cdr3_nt: TGTGCCAGCAGCCCCCGCTCCTACGAGCAGTACTTC; cdr3_aa: CASSPRSYEQYF
d_call: TRBD1; clone_size: -; j_call: TRBJ1-6; v_call: TRBV25-1; cdr3_nt: TGTGCCAGCAGCGACTGGGGACAGAAAATTAATTCACCCCTCCACTTT; cdr3_aa: CASSDWGQKINSPLHF
d_call: TRBD1; clone_size: -; j_call: TRBJ1-2; v_call: TRBV6-4; cdr3_nt: TGTGCCAGCAGGGCCGAGGGGGCAGGGGCTAACTATGGCTACACCTTC; cdr3_aa: CASRAEGAGANYGYTF
d_call: -; clone_size: -; j_call: TRBJ2-7; v_call: TRBV27; cdr3_nt: TGTGCCAGCAGTTTAACGGGGGTCGTCTCGACCTACGAGCAGTACTTC; cdr3_aa: CASSLTGVVSTYEQYF
d_call: TRBD1; clone_size: few; j_call: TRBJ1-1; v_call: TRBV5-8; cdr3_nt: TGTGCCAGCAGCAACCGGACAGGGCGGAACACTGAAGCTTTCTTT; cdr3_aa: CASSNRTGRNTEAFF
d_call: -; clone_size: few; j_call: TRBJ2-7; v_call: TRBV4-1; cdr3_nt: TGCGCCAGCAGCCAAGCCCCGCTGGCGGCCTACGAGCAGTACTTC; cdr3_aa: CASSQAPLAAYEQYF
d_call: -; clone_size: -; j_call: TRBJ2-6; v_call: TRBV12-2; cdr3_nt: TGTGCAAGTCGCTTTAATTTTACCGGGAGGGCAACTGGGGCCAACGTCCTGACTTTC; cdr3_aa: CASRFNFTGRATGANVLTF
d_call: -; clone_size: -; j_call: TRBJ1-4; v_call: TRBV7-9; cdr3_nt: TGTGCCAGCAGTCCAACCGGGGGGCGAGATGAAAAACTGTTTTTT; cdr3_aa: CASSPTGGRDEKLFF
d_call: -; clone_size: -; j_call: TRBJ2-3; v_call: TRBV5-4; cdr3_nt: TGTGCCAGCAGCTTGCAAGGACAGGACTACCTATATTTT; cdr3_aa: CASSLQGQDYLYF
d_call: -; clone_size: -; j_call: TRBJ1-2; v_call: TRBV5-8; cdr3_nt: TGTGCCAGCAGCTTCAGGGGTGGCTACACCTTC; cdr3_aa: CASSFRGGYTF
d_call: -; clone_size: few; j_call: TRBJ2-1; v_call: TRBV6-6; cdr3_nt: TGTGCCAGCAGCCTGGACTCCCAAGGGCAGTTCTTC; cdr3_aa: CASSLDSQGQFF
d_call: TRBD1; clone_size: once; j_call: TRBJ1-2; v_call: TRBV5-6; cdr3_nt: TGTGCCAGCAGCTTGGAGCCGGGGACAGGCCTAAACTATGGCTACACCTTC; cdr3_aa: CASSLEPGTGLNYGYTF
d_call: TRBD1; clone_size: -; j_call: TRBJ1-2; v_call: TRBV11-2; cdr3_nt: TGTGCCAGCAGCTTGTCGGGACAGTACTATGGCTACACCTTC; cdr3_aa: CASSLSGQYYGYTF
d_call: TRBD2; clone_size: -; j_call: TRBJ2-1; v_call: TRBV7-2; cdr3_nt: TGTGCGACCAGCCCCAGGGCGGGGGGTTACAATGAGCAGTTCTTC; cdr3_aa: CATSPRAGGYNEQFF
d_call: TRBD1; clone_size: once; j_call: TRBJ2-3; v_call: TRBV28; cdr3_nt: TGTGCCAGCGTCGGACAGGGCACAGATACGCAGTATTTT; cdr3_aa: CASVGQGTDTQYF
d_call: -; clone_size: -; j_call: TRBJ2-2; v_call: TRBV11-2; cdr3_nt: TGTGCCAGCAGCTTACCACAAAGGGGGTATACCGGGGAGCTGTTTTTT; cdr3_aa: CASSLPQRGYTGELFF
d_call: -; clone_size: once; j_call: TRBJ2-7; v_call: TRBV7-9; cdr3_nt: TGTGCCAGCAGCCCGCGGGACGGCTCCTACGAGCAGTACTTC; cdr3_aa: CASSPRDGSYEQYF